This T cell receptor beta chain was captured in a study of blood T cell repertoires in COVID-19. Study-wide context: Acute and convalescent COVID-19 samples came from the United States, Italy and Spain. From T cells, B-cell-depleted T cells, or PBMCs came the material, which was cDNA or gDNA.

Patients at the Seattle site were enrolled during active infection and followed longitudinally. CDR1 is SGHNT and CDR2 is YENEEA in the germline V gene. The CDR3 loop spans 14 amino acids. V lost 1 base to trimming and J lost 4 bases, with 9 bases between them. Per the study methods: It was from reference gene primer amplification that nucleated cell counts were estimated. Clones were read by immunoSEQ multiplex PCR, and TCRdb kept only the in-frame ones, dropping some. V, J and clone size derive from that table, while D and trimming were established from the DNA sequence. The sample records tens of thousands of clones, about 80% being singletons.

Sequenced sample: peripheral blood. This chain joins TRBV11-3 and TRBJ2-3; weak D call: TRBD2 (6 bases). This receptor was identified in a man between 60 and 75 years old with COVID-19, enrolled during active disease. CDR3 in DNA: TGTGCCAGCAGCTTAGCGCCGGGGGCAGATACGCAGTATTTT. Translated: CASSLAPGADTQYF. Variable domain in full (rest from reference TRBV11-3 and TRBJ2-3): EAGVVQSPRYKIIEKKQPVAFWCNPISGHNTLYWYLQNLGQGPELLIRYENEEAVDDSQLPKDRFSAERLKGVDSTLKIQPAELGDSAVYLCASSLAPGADTQYFGPGTRLTVL.